This T cell receptor (beta chain) was profiled in a study of beta chain features in type 1 diabetes. Expressed TCRB transcripts were sequenced after all isolated RNA was converted to cDNA. Generated by immunoSEQ multiplex PCR, the TCRdb table keeps only in-frame clones and is missing some. The sample includes 360,000 or so clones, roughly a fifth of them seen just once. This clone was detected a few times. V was pared by 8 bases and J by 0 bases, with 5 bases of the junction left unmatched. The CDR3 loop spans 14 amino acids. The germline V gene has CDR1 SGHRS and CDR2 YFSETQ. The rearrangement joins TRBV5-1 to TRBJ2-3; 8 nucleotides match TRBD2. Specimen: naive CD4+ T cells from blood. This clonotype was sampled from a woman aged 18-29 years in good health. As DNA, the CDR3 is TGCGCCAGTCCGGGGGGGTTTAGCACAGATACGCAGTATTTT. It yields the protein CASPGGFSTDTQYF.